This TCR beta chain was recovered during a study of cytomegalovirus exposure and HLA in healthy donors (TCRdb year 2017). Notes on the research overall: According to a later analysis, the roughly 120 validation repertoires were produced on the same platform as the roughly 600 repertoires of the first cohort. The study aimed to test whether cataloging public T cell receptors could reveal signatures of past pathogen exposure. In addition to the first cohort of approximately 650 subjects, a separate validation cohort of 130 or so different subjects was used. High-throughput TCR immunosequencing, statistical association of individual TCRs with disease status, and machine learning were combined to predict cytomegalovirus infection status. What the authors observed across the whole study: The classifier was reported to diagnose cytomegalovirus status with high specificity and sensitivity in both the original and validation cohorts. Across donors, most TCR sequences were observed very rarely, whereas some public TCRs were present in many individuals. The study gave a list of 150 to 200 TCR beta chains associated with cytomegalovirus. It was suggested by the authors that the approach could potentially be generalized to other disease states and immunological phenotypes. Subsequent analysis determined that TCRs grouped into clusters in the first cohort also showed a tendency toward co-occurrence across the 120 or so validation repertoires, and about 93% of cluster scores exceeded 0. In vitro tests confirmed that three of the cytomegalovirus-associated TCR beta chains recognize cytomegalovirus antigens. A later analysis lacked HLA typing for the validation cohort, so it scored co-occurrence in that cohort across all 120 repertoires.

The donors belonged to the validation cohort of under 150 subjects, which was separate from the roughly 670-subject first cohort. Compared with germline, V lacks 4 bases and J lacks 8 bases; bases without a gene match: 8. Taken from cysteine to phenylalanine, the CDR3 has 16 residues. Of the read, only the CDR3 DNA is kept; its 48 bases are in frame from base 1. The germline V gene supplies CDR1 SGHVS and CDR2 FQNEAQ. The library relied on the immunoSEQ multiplex PCR assay. Per the authors' processing: To diagnose cytomegalovirus status from the catalog of TCR beta chain sequences, a statistical classification framework was built. TCRdb took this table from immuneACCESS and kept in-frame rearrangements with V and J called. Such tables lack part of the clones; where checked against another copy, unresolved V genes explain under half of the gap, and the rest is unexplained. The V and J calls and clone size were taken over from that table, and D and trimming were inferred from the DNA. Across this sample there are 45,000 to 70,000 clones, with just over 90% seen only once. In total, the top ten clones hold 5.8% of the sample.

In the case of this clone: Its antigen is not yet known. One base away there is no much larger clone; base qualities are not given.

This sequence originates from a woman aged 18-35 years in good health and CMV-seronegative. Sequenced input: PBMCs. Recombination connected TRBV7-8 to TRBJ2-1; TRBD2 agrees with 13 junctional bases. The nucleotide sequence is TGTGCCAGCAGCTCCCGGACTAGCGGGAGTAGGGATGAGCAGTTCTTC. The encoded protein is CASSSRTSGSRDEQFF.